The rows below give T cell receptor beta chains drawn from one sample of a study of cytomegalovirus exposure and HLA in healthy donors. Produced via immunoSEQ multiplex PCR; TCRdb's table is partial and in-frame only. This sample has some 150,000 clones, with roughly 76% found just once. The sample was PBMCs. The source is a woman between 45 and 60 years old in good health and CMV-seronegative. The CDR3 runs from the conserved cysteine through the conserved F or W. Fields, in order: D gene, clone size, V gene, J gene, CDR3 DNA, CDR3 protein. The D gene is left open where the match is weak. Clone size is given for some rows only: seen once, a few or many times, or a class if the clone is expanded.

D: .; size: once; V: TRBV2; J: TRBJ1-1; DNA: TGTGCCAGCAGTGAAGTAGGACAACAAGGAGCTTTCTTT; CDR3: CASSEVGQQGAFF
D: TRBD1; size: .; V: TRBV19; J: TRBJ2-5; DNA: TGTGCCAGTAGTATAGGTACAGGGGGAGAGACCCAGTACTTC; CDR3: CASSIGTGGETQYF
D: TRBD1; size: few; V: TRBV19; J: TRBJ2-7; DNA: TGTGCCAGTAGTTCTCGAAGCCGGGACAGGGGCCACGAGCAGTACTTC; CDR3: CASSSRSRDRGHEQYF
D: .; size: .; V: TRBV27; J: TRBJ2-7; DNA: TGTGCCAGCAGTTTAGGGGCGGGACCGGGGTACGAGCAGTACTTC; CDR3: CASSLGAGPGYEQYF
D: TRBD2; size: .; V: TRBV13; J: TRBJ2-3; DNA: TGTGCCAGCAGCCTAAGGCCCCAACTAGCGGGAAATACAGATACGCAGTATTTT; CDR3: CASSLRPQLAGNTDTQYF
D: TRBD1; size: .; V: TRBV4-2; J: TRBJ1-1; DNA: TGTGCCAGCAGCCAAGGACCGGGACAGCTGGGAACTGAAGCTTTCTTT; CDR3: CASSQGPGQLGTEAFF
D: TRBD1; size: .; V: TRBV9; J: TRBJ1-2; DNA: TGTGCCAGCAACAGGGGAATTCTAGGCTACACCTTC; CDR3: CASNRGILGYTF
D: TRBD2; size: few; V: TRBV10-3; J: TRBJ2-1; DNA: TGTGCCATCAGTGAGTCCGGCGGGAGAGGTTCCTACAATGAGCAGTTCTTC; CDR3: CAISESGGRGSYNEQFF
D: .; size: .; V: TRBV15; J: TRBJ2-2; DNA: TGTGCCACCAGCAGAGGTCCCCAGGGGACCGGGGAGCTGTTTTTT; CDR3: CATSRGPQGTGELFF
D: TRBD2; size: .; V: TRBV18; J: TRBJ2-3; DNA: TGTGCCAGCTCACCACAAGCTAGCGGGAGCCGAGATACGCAGTATTTT; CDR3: CASSPQASGSRDTQYF
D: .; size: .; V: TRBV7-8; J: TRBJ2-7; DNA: TGTGCCAGCAGCTTATACTACGAGCAGTACTTC; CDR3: CASSLYYEQYF
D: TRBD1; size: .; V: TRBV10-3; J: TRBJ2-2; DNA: TGTGCCATCAGTGGGGGGACAGGGCCCACCGGGGAGCTGTTTTTT; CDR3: CAISGGTGPTGELFF
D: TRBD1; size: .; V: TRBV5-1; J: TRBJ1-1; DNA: TGCGCCAGCAGCTTCCAGGGGGCAGTTGGCACTGAAGCTTTCTTT; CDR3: CASSFQGAVGTEAFF
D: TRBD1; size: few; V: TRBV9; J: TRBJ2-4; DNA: TGTGCCAGCAGCGTAGGGGCAGGGACAGATAAAAACATTCAGTACTTC; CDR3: CASSVGAGTDKNIQYF
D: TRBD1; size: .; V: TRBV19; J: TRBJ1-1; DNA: TGTGCCAGTAGTAATAAGGGGGGACAGTGGAAAACTGAAGCTTTCTTT; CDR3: CASSNKGGQWKTEAFF
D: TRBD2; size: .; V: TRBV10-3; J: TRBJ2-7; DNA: TGTGCCATCAGTGAGTCAGGCGGGAGCGGGTACGAGCAGTACTTC; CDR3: CAISESGGSGYEQYF
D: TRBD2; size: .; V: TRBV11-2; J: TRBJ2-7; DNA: TGTGCCAGCAGCCCTAGCGGGGGCGCCGACGAGCAGTACTTC; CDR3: CASSPSGGADEQYF
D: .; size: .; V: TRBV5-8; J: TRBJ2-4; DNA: TGTGCCAGCAGCTTGGATGGGGAGAGGAACATTCAGTACTTC; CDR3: CASSLDGERNIQYF
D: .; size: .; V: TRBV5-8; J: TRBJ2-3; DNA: TGTGCCAGCAGCCTCGGGGACATAATTCGGGATACGCAGTATTTT; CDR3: CASSLGDIIRDTQYF
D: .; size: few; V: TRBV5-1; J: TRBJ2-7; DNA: TGCGCCAGCAGCCCCAGGACACAAACCTACGAGCAGTACTTC; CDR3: CASSPRTQTYEQYF
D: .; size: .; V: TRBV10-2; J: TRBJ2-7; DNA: TGCGCCAGCAGTGACCTAACCTACGAGCAGTACTTC; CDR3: CASSDLTYEQYF
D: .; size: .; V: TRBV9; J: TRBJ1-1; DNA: TGTGCCAGCAGTATTAGAGGGGGGAACACTGAAGCTTTCTTT; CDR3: CASSIRGGNTEAFF
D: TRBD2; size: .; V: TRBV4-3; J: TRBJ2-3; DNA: TGCGCCAGCAGCCAAGACCTACTAGCGGGGGGCCGGGCAGATACGCAGTATTTT; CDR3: CASSQDLLAGGRADTQYF
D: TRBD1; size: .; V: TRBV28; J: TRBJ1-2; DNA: TGTGCCAGCAGACTAACGGGACAGCCTATCATCTATGGCTACACCTTC; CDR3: CASRLTGQPIIYGYTF
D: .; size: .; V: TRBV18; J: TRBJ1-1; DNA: TGTGCCAGCTCACCAGAGTTTAACACTGAAGCTTTCTTT; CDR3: CASSPEFNTEAFF
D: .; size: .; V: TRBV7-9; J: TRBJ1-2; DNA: TGTGCCAGCAGCTTCGGACAGTCTGGCTACACCTTC; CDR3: CASSFGQSGYTF
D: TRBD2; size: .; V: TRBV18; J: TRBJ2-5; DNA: TGTGCCAGCTCACCACTAACTAGCGGGGAAGAGACCCAGTACTTC; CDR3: CASSPLTSGEETQYF
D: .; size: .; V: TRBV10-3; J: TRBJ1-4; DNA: TGTGCCATCTCTAATGGGGGGGCAGAAGAAAAACTGTTTTTT; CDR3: CAISNGGAEEKLFF
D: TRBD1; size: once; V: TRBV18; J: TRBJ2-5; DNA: TGTGCCAGCTCACAAGGACAGGGAATAGAGACCCAGTACTTC; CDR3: CASSQGQGIETQYF
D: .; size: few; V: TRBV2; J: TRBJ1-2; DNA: TGTGCCAGCAGCCCGGGGGGGGGAGGCTATGGCTACACCTTC; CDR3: CASSPGGGGYGYTF
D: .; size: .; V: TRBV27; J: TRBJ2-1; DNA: TGTGCCAGCAGTTCTAGCGTTCCATACAATGAGCAGTTCTTC; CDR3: CASSSSVPYNEQFF
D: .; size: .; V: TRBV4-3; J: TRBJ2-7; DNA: TGCGCCAGCAGCCAAGACCGCGACTACGAGCAGTACTTC; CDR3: CASSQDRDYEQYF
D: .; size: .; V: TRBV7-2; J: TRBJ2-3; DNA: TGTGCCAGCAGCTTGTCGACTAGGGGAGGAGGGCAGTATTTT; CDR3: CASSLSTRGGGQYF
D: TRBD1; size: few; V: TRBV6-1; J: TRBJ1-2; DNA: TGTGCCAGCAGTGACAGGGGGAACTATGGCTACACCTTC; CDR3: CASSDRGNYGYTF
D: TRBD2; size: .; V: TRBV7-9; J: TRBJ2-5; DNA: TGTGCCAGCAGCCCGGGACTAGCGGGCTCCCAAGAGACCCAGTACTTC; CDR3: CASSPGLAGSQETQYF
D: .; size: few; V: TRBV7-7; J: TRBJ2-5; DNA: TGTGCCAGCAGCTTAGTTATGGGGCCCCAAGAGACCCAGTACTTC; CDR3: CASSLVMGPQETQYF
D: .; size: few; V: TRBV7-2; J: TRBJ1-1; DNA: TGTGCCAGCAGCTTAGCCTCCGGGAGGAACACTGAAGCTTTCTTT; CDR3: CASSLASGRNTEAFF
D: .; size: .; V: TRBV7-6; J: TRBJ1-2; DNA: TGTGCCAGCAGCCCTAGGGGAGGACACCATGGCTACACCTTC; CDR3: CASSPRGGHHGYTF
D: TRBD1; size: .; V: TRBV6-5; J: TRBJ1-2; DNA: TGTGCCAGCAGCCGGGACAGAGCCTATGGCTACACCTTC; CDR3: CASSRDRAYGYTF
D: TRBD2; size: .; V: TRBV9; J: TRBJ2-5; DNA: TGTGCCAGCAGCGGAGGACTAGCGGGGGAACTCCAAGAGACCCAGTACTTC; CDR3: CASSGGLAGELQETQYF